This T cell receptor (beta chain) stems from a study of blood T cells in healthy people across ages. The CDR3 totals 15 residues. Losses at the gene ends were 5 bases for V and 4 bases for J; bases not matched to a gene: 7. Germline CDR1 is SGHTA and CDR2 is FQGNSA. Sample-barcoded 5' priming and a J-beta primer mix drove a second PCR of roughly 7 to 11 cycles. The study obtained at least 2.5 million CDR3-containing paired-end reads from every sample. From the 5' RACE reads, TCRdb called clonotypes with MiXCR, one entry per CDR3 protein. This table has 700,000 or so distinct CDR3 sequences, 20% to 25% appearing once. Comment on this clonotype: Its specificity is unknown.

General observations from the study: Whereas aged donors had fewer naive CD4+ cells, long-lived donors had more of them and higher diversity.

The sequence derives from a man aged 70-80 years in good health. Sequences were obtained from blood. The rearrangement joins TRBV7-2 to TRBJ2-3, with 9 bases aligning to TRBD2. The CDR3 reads CASSKAGGGADTQYF. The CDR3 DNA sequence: TGTGCCAGCAGCAAAGCGGGAGGAGGGGCAGATACGCAGTATTTT.